A single sample is the source of the 26 T cell receptor beta chains below, sequenced in a study of T cells in Graves' hyperthyroidism and ophthalmopathy. Amplified TCR beta CDR3 regions derived from RNA transcripts. When the TCR CDR3 underwent first-round RT-PCR, the HTBI primer set was used. A single record per CDR3 protein comes from TCRdb applying MiXCR to the multiplex PCR reads. The table has about 290,000 distinct CDR3 sequences, roughly an eighth seen once. Source material: blood. These receptors were collected from a woman between 40 and 50 years old with Graves' hyperthyroidism.

This clonotype was counted between two and nine times. The rearrangement joins TRBV2 to TRBJ2-1; the D gene is possibly TRBD1 (6 bases). V was pared by 8 bases and J by 3 bases, with 17 bases between. From germline, CDR1 is SNHLY and CDR2 FYNNEI. The CDR3 spans 15 residues. This CDR3 reads CASRSGASDYNEQFF. CDR3 nucleotides: TGTGCCAGCCGTTCAGGGGCTTCGGACTACAATGAGCAGTTCTTC.

The rearrangement links TRBV14 to TRBJ2-1, with D perhaps given as TRBD1 or TRBD2 (5 bases each). Germline V gene lookup returns CDR1 SGHDN and CDR2 FVKESK. V lost 6 bases, J lost 5 bases, and 17 bases lay in between. This CDR3 is 15 amino acids long. Written as DNA, the CDR3 is TGTGCCAGCAGATTCGCGGGTTCGGGGCACAATGAGCAGTTCTTC. Amino acids: CASRFAGSGHNEQFF.

This clonotype has only a few counts. The chain joins TRBV9 to TRBJ2-3; D is possibly TRBD2 (5 bases). This CDR3 is built from 15 residues. Germline-derived CDR1 and CDR2 are SGDLS and YYNGEE. V was clipped by 4 bases and J by 0 bases, with 12 bases between them. The CDR3 bases are TGTGCCAGCAGCACTCGGGGTATCAGCACAGATACGCAGTATTTT. Amino acids: CASSTRGISTDTQYF.

This clonotype was counted a single time. CDR3 protein: CSGVSSGNTIYF. In DNA form, the CDR3 reads TGCAGCGGAGTTTCGTCTGGAAACACCATATATTTT. The V and J genes are TRBV29-1 and TRBJ1-3; D remains unclear. The ends were cut back, 7 bases at V and 1 base at J, with 8 bases in the middle. The CDR3 length is 12 residues. The V gene's germline CDR1 is SQVTM and CDR2 ANQGSEA.

This clonotype appeared many times. This chain connects TRBV11-2 to TRBJ2-7; D call uncertain. CDR1 SGHAT and CDR2 FQNNGV come from the germline V gene. V was trimmed by 2 bases and J by 2 bases, leaving 4 bases between them. This CDR3 has 12 residues. This chain's CDR3 is CASSLRPYEQYF. CDR3 coding DNA: TGTGCCAGCAGCTTACGGCCCTACGAGCAGTACTTC.

Only a few counts were recorded for this clonotype. V and J are TRBV19 and TRBJ2-7; a possible D gene is TRBD1 (6 bases). Trimming shortened V by 3 bases and J by 2 bases, and 20 bases separated the two germline ends. CDR1 and CDR2 (germline): LNHDA, SQIVND (reference sequence). This CDR3 contains 17 residues. CDR3 sequence (DNA): TGTGCCAGTAGTATTTCAGCGTACGCAGGGGCAACCTACGAGCAGTACTTC. Residues: CASSISAYAGATYEQYF.

This chain joins TRBV28 and TRBJ2-1; D possibly uses TRBD1 or TRBD2 (7 bases each). CDR1 MDHEN and CDR2 SYDVKM come from the germline V gene. Trimming cost V 7 bases and J 0 bases, with 16 bases left between them. The CDR3 is 16 amino acids. In nucleotides, the CDR3 is TGTGCCAGCAATCAGGTCAGGGGGGGCTCCTACAATGAGCAGTTCTTC. It specifies CASNQVRGGSYNEQFF.

This clonotype showed up many times. The rearrangement uses TRBV27 and TRBJ1-1; D is unclear. V shed 2 bases and J shed 2 bases, with 6 bases lying between them. CDR1 and CDR2 from the germline V gene are MNHEY and SMNVEV (reference sequence). The CDR3 has 13 amino acids. CDR3 sequence reads: CASSLKRNTEAFF. CDR3 DNA sequence: TGTGCCAGCAGTTTAAAGCGTAACACTGAAGCTTTCTTT.

This clonotype was picked up a small number of times. The chain is built from TRBV7-2 and TRBJ2-7; 13 bases are a match to TRBD2. J was trimmed by 4 bases and V by 5 bases; bases with no gene match: 11. Germline V gene data show CDR1 as SGHTA and CDR2 as FQGNSA. The CDR3 length is 17 residues. The CDR3 is CASSPPPGTSGDYEQYF. In nucleotides, the CDR3 is TGTGCCAGCAGCCCGCCCCCCGGGACTAGCGGGGATTACGAGCAGTACTTC.

This clonotype was detected a few times. The rearrangement joins TRBV5-1 to TRBJ2-2, with no clear D. The CDR3 has 16 amino acids. The germline V and J ends were trimmed by 0 bases and 2 bases, with 11 bases remaining between them. Per germline, CDR1 SGHRS and CDR2 YFSETQ. In DNA, the CDR3 is TGCGCCAGCAGCTTGGACTTCAGGCCAAACACCGGGGAGCTGTTTTTT. Amino acid sequence: CASSLDFRPNTGELFF.

The rearrangement joins TRBV24-1 to TRBJ2-1; the match to TRBD1 covers 7 bases. Trimming took 2 bases from V and 5 from J; bases not matched to a gene: 5. The CDR3 totals 15 residues. Germline V lookup: CDR1 KGHDR, CDR2 SFDVKD. The CDR3 sequence: CATSDYRGGHNEQFF. The CDR3 region has the DNA TGTGCCACCAGTGATTACAGGGGTGGTCACAATGAGCAGTTCTTC.

This chain connects TRBV4-1 to TRBJ2-7; D could derive from TRBD1 or TRBD2 (5 bases each). This CDR3 region has 17 residues. Germline V gene sequence: CDR1 MGHRA, CDR2 YSYEKL. Trimming shortened V by 0 bases and J by 5 bases, and 20 bases separated the two germline ends. CDR3 DNA: TGCGCCAGCAGCCAAGAGGGGGTAGGCGCGAGCGCCCACGAGCAGTACTTC. Its protein product is CASSQEGVGASAHEQYF.

This clonotype was observed a few times. The chain has TRBV18 and TRBJ2-2; 10 bases agree with TRBD2. The V and J ends lost 2 bases and 7 bases, in that order; junction bases with no gene match: 4. This CDR3 is 15 amino acids long. Germline lookup yields CDR1 KGHSH and CDR2 LQKENI. This CDR3 reads CASSPGTSVIGELFF. The CDR3 region has the DNA TGTGCCAGCTCACCAGGGACTAGCGTAATCGGGGAGCTGTTTTTT. Variable domain in full (rest from reference TRBV18 and TRBJ2-2): NAGVMQNPRHLVRRRGQEARLRCSPMKGHSHVYWYRQLPEEGLKFMVYLQKENIIDESGMPKERFSAEFPKEGPSILRIQQVVRGDSAAYFCASSPGTSVIGELFFGEGSRLTVL.

This clonotype appeared a few times. The chain links TRBV27 to TRBJ2-1, with 9 bases identical to TRBD2. The germline CDR1 and CDR2 sequences are MNHEY and SMNVEV (reference sequence). This CDR3 is built from 17 residues. The V and J ends lost 5 bases and 7 bases, in that order; junction bases with no gene match: 15. The CDR3 nucleotides are TGTGCCAGCAGTCCCCGACCGACTAGCGGAAGGCGGAATGAGCAGTTCTTC. Its protein is CASSPRPTSGRRNEQFF.

The genes are TRBV7-2 and TRBJ2-5, with a tentative D call TRBD1 (5 bases). Germline-derived CDR1 and CDR2 are SGHTA and FQGNSA. V was trimmed by 1 base and J by 9 bases, leaving 12 bases between them. The CDR3 sequence is 13 residues long. CDR3 nucleotides: TGTGCCAGCAGCTTAGAGGGCCAGGGATCCCAGTACTTC. Its protein is CASSLEGQGSQYF.

This chain uses TRBV9 with TRBJ1-1; no clear D gene. The CDR3 is 16 residues long. CDR1 is SGDLS, CDR2 YYNGEE, per germline. The V gene lost 1 base and the J gene lost 13 bases, with 26 bases spanning the gap. For the CDR3, the DNA is TGTGCCAGCAGCGTAATCGGAAAGCCCCCGAAGCAGCCTGGTTTCTTT. It is translated as CASSVIGKPPKQPGFF.

This clonotype was found many times. V is TRBV5-1 and J is TRBJ2-7; possibly TRBD1 for D (5 bases). The germline V gene has CDR1 SGHRS and CDR2 YFSETQ. The CDR3 runs to 14 residues. Trimming took off 1 base at V and 6 bases at J, with 14 bases between the two ends. CDR3: CASSLWGTFSEQYF. DNA of the CDR3: TGCGCCAGCAGCTTGTGGGGCACCTTCAGCGAGCAGTACTTC.

Ten or more counts support this clonotype. This chain joins TRBV28 and TRBJ2-7, with D perhaps TRBD1 or TRBD2 (6 bases each). Germline values: CDR1 MDHEN, CDR2 SYDVKM. The CDR3 loop spans 14 amino acids. V dropped 7 bases and J dropped 5 bases, with 18 bases sitting between them. The CDR3 DNA is TGTGCCAGCACCTCGTGGGAGGACAGAAACGAGCAGTACTTC. This translates into CASTSWEDRNEQYF.

This clonotype has ten or more counts. The chain links TRBV11-2 to TRBJ2-5; D unresolved. Trimming took off 3 bases at V and 1 base at J, with 9 bases between the two ends. CDR1 is SGHAT and CDR2 is FQNNGV in the germline V gene. The CDR3 covers 14 residues. This CDR3 reads CASSFLEGQETQYF. CDR3 in DNA: TGTGCCAGCAGCTTTTTGGAAGGCCAAGAGACCCAGTACTTC.

This clonotype was detected many times. The V call is TRBV28, the J call TRBJ1-3, with D possibly TRBD1 on 6 matching bases. V was trimmed by 10 bases and J by 7 bases, leaving 20 bases between them. Germline CDR1 and CDR2: MDHEN and SYDVKM. The CDR3 totals 14 residues. Here the CDR3 reads CATQAGAVGNTIYF. As DNA, the CDR3 is TGTGCCACCCAGGCGGGGGCAGTAGGGAACACCATATATTTT.

This clonotype has ten or more counts. The chain has TRBV20-1 and TRBJ2-7, with 7 bases matching TRBD2. Per germline, CDR1 DFQATT and CDR2 SNEGSKA (reference sequence). After removal of 0 bases from V and 2 bases from J, the junction contained 7 bases not matched to a gene. The CDR3 is 15 residues long. The CDR3 spells CSARESGLGAYEQYF. The CDR3 nucleotides are TGCAGTGCTAGAGAATCCGGACTAGGGGCCTACGAGCAGTACTTC.

This clonotype was detected ten times or more. This chain uses TRBV10-3 with TRBJ2-5; the D gene is possibly TRBD1 (6 bases). Germline values: CDR1 ENHRY, CDR2 SYGVKD. The V gene lost 6 bases and the J gene lost 4 bases, with 12 bases spanning the gap. This CDR3 comprises 13 residues. The CDR3 bases are TGTGCCATCAGAACACAGGGTGGAGAGACCCAGTACTTC. Protein sequence: CAIRTQGGETQYF.

This chain links TRBV20-1 with TRBJ1-1; TRBD1 agrees at 12 bases. The ends lost 5 bases at V and 4 bases at J; junction bases unmatched: 5. This CDR3 contains 14 residues. Per germline, CDR1 DFQATT and CDR2 SNEGSKA (reference sequence). The CDR3 DNA follows: TGCAGTGCTGCCGGGACAGGGGGCGGCACTGAAGCTTTCTTT. It translates to CSAAGTGGGTEAFF.

The chain carries TRBV18 and TRBJ2-7, with D tentatively TRBD2 (6 bases). Trimming removed 3 bases at V and 3 bases at J, with 12 bases between. CDR3 length equals 14 residues. Germline CDR1 KGHSH, CDR2 LQKENI. The CDR3 coding sequence is TGTGCCAGCTCACCTGCCGCGGGAAACTACGAGCAGTACTTC. This translates into CASSPAAGNYEQYF.

This clonotype was recorded many times. J is TRBJ1-3 and V is TRBV12-3 or TRBV12-4, with a tentative D call TRBD1 (5 bases). This CDR3 contains 14 residues. Deletions cut 4 bases from V and 0 bases from J, with 7 bases between. The CDR3 coding sequence is TGTGCCAGCAGTTACAGGTTCTCTGGAAACACCATATATTTT. Residues: CASSYRFSGNTIYF.

This clonotype was seen ten or more times. The chain couples TRBV2 to TRBJ1-2; possibly TRBD1 for D (5 bases). CDR1 is SNHLY, CDR2 FYNNEI, per germline. The V gene lost 7 bases and the J gene lost 6 bases, with 21 bases spanning the gap. The CDR3 contains 15 residues. CDR3 bases: TGTGCCAGCATCCCCTTGGGTGGGCAGGGTCATGGCTACACCTTC. Its translation: CASIPLGGQGHGYTF. The full variable domain, rest sourced from reference TRBV2 and TRBJ1-2, is EPEVTQTPSHQVTQMGQEVILRCVPISNHLYFYWYRQILGQKVEFLVSFYNNEISEKSEIFDDQFSVERPDGSNFTLKIRSTKLEDSAMYFCASIPLGGQGHGYTFGSGTRLTVV.